This T cell receptor (beta chain) came from a study of graft-versus-host responses after intestinal transplantation (dated by TCRdb to the early 2020s). Looking at the study overall: Multivisceral, liver-intestinal, or isolated intestinal transplants were received by the recipients. Anti-thymocyte globulin induction was given to all recipients, followed by maintenance tacrolimus and steroids for approximately three years. After intestinal transplantation, graft-versus-host and host-versus-graft alloreactive T cell clones were followed in the graft, circulation and bone marrow using bulk TCR-beta CDR3 sequencing. To identify alloreactive clones, pre-transplant mixed lymphocyte reaction products were sequenced and then compared with unstimulated pre-transplant donor and recipient T cells. The cohort enrolled around 25 intestinal transplant recipients including one retransplant, and 3 patients lacking pretransplant specimens were excluded. Donor T cell macrochimerism was defined as a peak of at least 4% donor T cells among recipient peripheral blood mononuclear cells. Instead of going to the commercial service, samples from a few later patients were sequenced in-house on an Illumina MiSeq and processed with MiXCR. Overall study outcomes, separate from this receptor: The conclusions were limited by the relatively low number and heterogeneity of the intestinal transplant patients. In the allografts of patients with donor T cell macrochimerism, GvH to HvG T cell clonal ratios were high. GvH clones were detected in recipient bone marrow, and some of these GvH clones were observed earlier in ileal mucosa or blood, consistent with an intestinal mucosal origin. Early after transplant, peak levels of circulating GvH clones were associated with declines in HvG clones.

In the first month after transplant, blood samples were collected up to 4 times, and after that at least monthly when available. This clone was seen just once. Its binding antigen is unknown. No much larger clonotype is one base removed from it; base qualities were not supplied. The method behind the library was the immunoSEQ multiplex PCR assay. For most patients, high-throughput TCR-beta CDR3 sequencing of genomic DNA was performed by Adaptive Biotechnologies. The authors' analysis ran thus. TCR sequencing data were retrieved from Adaptive's ImmunoSEQ software for around 18 patients, whereas a few other patients were processed with MiXCR and VDJtools. Because the origin of CDR3 nucleotide sequences shared between donor and recipient could not be assigned, those sequences were removed. At least 2-fold expansion over unstimulated cells and a minimum CFSE-low frequency of 0.002% (template counts) or 0.001% (read counts) were required for clones to be classified as alloreactive. Mappable clones were those detected in sequenced pre-transplant spleen, lymph node, or MLR CFSE-low populations of the donor or recipient. Cumulative frequency of alloreactive clones was calculated as a percentage of all sequences weighted by copy number. TCRdb re-hosts the immuneACCESS table, in-frame sequences only. Its copies lack some clones; in the studies checked, an unresolved V gene accounts for under half of them, and the cause for the rest is not known. From that table come the V and J calls and clone size; the DNA was used to work out D and trimming. The sample yields 95,000 or so clones; around nine tenths were counted once. The ten most abundant clones make up around 16% of the sample.

The germline V gene yields MNHNS for CDR1 and SASEGT for CDR2. V gives up 6 bases and J gives up 6 bases, and the segment between their germline ends measures 18 bases. Counted from cysteine to phenylalanine, this CDR3 has 14 amino acids. Only CDR3 DNA remains: 42 bases, in frame from the first base. Sequences were derived from PBMCs, sampled around 450 days after intestinal transplant. Rearrangement joined TRBV6-1 to TRBJ2-7; the D gene may be TRBD1 or TRBD2, since each aligns over 5 bases. The receptor comes from a human patient who received an intestinal transplant, so some T cells may come from the graft donor. The CDR3 in this case is CASRGDPNPLEQYF. The DNA sequence follows: TGTGCCAGCAGGGGGGACCCTAACCCTCTCGAGCAGTACTTC.